This TCR beta chain was found in a study of beta chain features in type 1 diabetes. The J segment lost 4 bases and the V segment lost 6 bases, leaving 11 bases of the junction unmatched. From germline, CDR1 is LNHDA and CDR2 SQIVND (reference sequence). CDR3 length: 15 amino acids. This clone has a handful of counts. What it recognizes is unknown. Reverse transcription of all isolated RNA meant that expressed TCRB transcripts were sequenced. TCRdb's table, derived via immunoSEQ multiplex PCR, lists solely in-frame clones and lacks some. The profile shows some 190,000 clones, 7.5% to 8.5% of them singletons. Study-wide results and caveats: Moderately but significantly shorter TCRB CDR3s were found in Type 1 diabetes patients in all four CD4+ subsets.

This receptor was identified in a man aged 18 to 35 with type 1 diabetes. Sample: central memory CD4+ T cells from blood. This sequence joins TRBV19 and TRBJ2-5, with TRBD1 matching 7 bases. CDR3 DNA: TGTGCCAGTAGGGTGGACAGGACCCGCGTAGAGACCCAGTACTTC. Its translation: CASRVDRTRVETQYF.